The 2 T cell receptor beta chains below come from one sample, sequenced in a study of beta chain features in type 1 diabetes. Isolated RNA was reverse transcribed in full, so expressed TCRB transcripts were sequenced. Profiled with immunoSEQ multiplex PCR; TCRdb holds only in-frame clones, not every one. The repertoire includes hundreds of thousands of clones, around 13% of them detected once, and about 6.7% sits in the top ten. The source material was central memory CD4+ T cells from blood. The receptors come from a young man in good health.

The genes are TRBV14 and TRBJ2-3; D is uncertain. Germline CDR1 SGHDN, CDR2 FVKESK. CDR3 length equals 11 residues. V gave up 1 base and J gave up 6 bases, with 2 bases separating them. CDR3 amino acids: CASSQADTQYF. The CDR3 coding sequence is TGTGCCAGCAGCCAAGCTGATACGCAGTATTTT.

This clone was picked up a small number of times. The chain couples TRBV5-4 to TRBJ2-2, with 8 bases lining up with TRBD2. Trimming at V came to 2 bases and at J to 5 bases, leaving 8 bases not matched to a gene. The CDR3 is made up of 16 amino acids. Germline-derived CDR1 and CDR2 are SGHNT and YYREEE (reference sequence). The CDR3 is CASSFQRGSRTGELFF. The CDR3, as DNA: TGTGCCAGCAGCTTCCAGCGGGGGTCCAGGACCGGGGAGCTGTTTTTT.